The T cell receptor (beta chain) under discussion was sequenced for a study of identical twins. General study findings and limits: Carriage of fewer insertions was seen in abundant cord blood beta clonotypes, whereas memory repertoires showed none. Within twin pairs, the out-of-frame alpha sequences they shared showed excess low generation probability.

Notes on this clonotype: Its antigen remains unknown.

Template switching added a universal primer site; cDNA carried unique molecular identifiers. Each CDR3 protein is one row after TCRdb ran MiXCR on the 5' RACE reads. The repertoire consists of fewer than 250,000 distinct CDR3 sequences, with about a sixth occurring once and the leading ten covering 35% to 45%. The same sample was also used in a study of T cells expressing NK-cell markers. That work contributes: It remained uncertain whether the expanded NKG2C+ T cell clones were specific for HCMV antigens.

The sequenced sample was CD8+ T cells sorted from blood. The clonotype originates from a woman under 30 in good health.

The DNA for the CDR3 is TGTGCCAGCAGCGGGGGTGGGACTAGCTTTACACTCAGCACAGATACGCAGTATTTT. It specifies CASSGGGTSFTLSTDTQYF. The chain employs TRBV5-6 and TRBJ2-3, with 9 nucleotides matching TRBD2. V lost 4 bases to trimming and J lost 0 bases; unmatched junction nucleotides: 15. The CDR3 runs 19 residues. Germline values: CDR1 SGHDT, CDR2 YYEEEE.